Below, 30 T cell receptor beta chains from the same sample are listed, as sequenced in a study of vaccination and CD4 T cells after COVID-19 (dated by TCRdb to the early 2020s). This specimen's treatment or condition label, interpreted: roughly 10-day PBMC culture with coronavirus spike peptide pools or control peptides (ViraFEST assay). Libraries were prepared through PCR. Sequencer: Illumina iSeq 100. At the Johns Hopkins FTIC core, DNA from the cultured CD4+ T cells underwent TCR sequencing with the Oncomine TCR Beta short-read assay. TCRdb passed the public sequencing reads through fastp at Q25 and MiXCR, retaining productive beta sequences. Entries that share a CDR3 protein sequence are merged under the most common genes and DNA. The sample contains about 8,800 distinct CDR3 sequences, around 50% of them found a single time. 6% to 8.5% of the sample rests with the top ten. Their specific antigens are unknown.

Sequencing was performed on CD4+ T cells from blood, cultured in vitro. The receptors originated from a human donor who had recovered from COVID-19.

The gene calls are TRBV6-1 and TRBJ2-5; weak D call: TRBD1 (6 bases). The V gene's germline CDR1 is MNHNS and CDR2 SASEGT. The ends were cut back, 3 bases at V and 5 bases at J, with 16 bases in the middle. The length of the CDR3 is 15 residues. The CDR3 DNA reads as TGTGCCAGCAGTGAGGCACAGGGTCTTTGGGAGACCCAGTACTTC. This sequence encodes CASSEAQGLWETQYF.

The sample holds one count of this clonotype. The rearrangement uses TRBV7-2 and TRBJ2-5, with no clear D. Trimming removed 5 bases at V and 4 bases at J, with 8 bases between. The CDR3 runs 12 residues. CDR1 and CDR2 from the germline V gene are SGHTA and FQGNSA. The CDR3 DNA reads as TGTGCCAGCAGCCCTGGTCCAGAGACCCAGTACTTC. Amino acid sequence: CASSPGPETQYF.

By share of the sample, this clonotype is medium-sized. This chain joins TRBV6-2 or TRBV6-3 and TRBJ2-1; perhaps D is TRBD1 or TRBD2 (6 bases each). V was cut by 6 bases and J by 4 bases, with 22 bases left in between. Germline lookup yields CDR1 MNHEY and CDR2 SVGEGT. The CDR3 length is 17 residues. CDR3 in DNA: TGTGCCAGCAGCTCCAGGGGCCCGGGGGCGTTGTACAATGAGCAGTTCTTC. Residues: CASSSRGPGALYNEQFF.

The rearrangement uses TRBV7-2 and TRBJ2-5, with 10 bases matching TRBD2. The germline V gene has CDR1 SGHTA and CDR2 FQGNSA. V lost 5 bases and J lost 4; bases outside the gene matches: 10. This CDR3 comprises 16 residues. CDR3 protein: CASSPEERGGLETQYF. The CDR3 region has the DNA TGTGCCAGCAGCCCAGAAGAGCGGGGGGGCTTAGAGACCCAGTACTTC. Filled out from reference TRBV7-2 and TRBJ2-5, the complete variable domain reads GAGVSQSPSNKVTEKGKDVELRCDPISGHTALYWYRQSLGQGLEFLIYFQGNSAPDKSGLPSDRFSAERTGGSVSTLTIQRTQQEDSAVYLCASSPEERGGLETQYFGPGTRLLVL.

The chain is built from TRBV23-1 and TRBJ1-2; D possibly corresponds to TRBD1 (6 bases). TRBV23-1 belongs to the ORF category, with a function that is uncertain. The CDR3 is 17 residues long. Deletions cut 1 base from V and 5 bases from J, with 20 bases between. This CDR3 reads CASSQYSTGTSRYGYTF. The CDR3 bases are TGCGCCAGCAGTCAATATTCGACCGGGACATCAAGATATGGCTACACCTTC.

This rearrangement joins TRBV7-2 to TRBJ2-5, with a weak D call TRBD1 (5 bases). This CDR3 comprises 15 residues. Germline CDR1 is SGHTA and CDR2 is FQGNSA. V dropped 2 bases and J dropped 1 base, with 11 bases sitting between them. CDR3 region: CASSLQGGFQETQYF. The CDR3 coding sequence is TGTGCCAGCAGCTTACAGGGCGGATTCCAAGAGACCCAGTACTTC.

This clonotype was seen only a few times. This chain uses TRBV20-1 with TRBJ2-5, with D tentatively TRBD2 (7 bases). Germline V gene sequence: CDR1 DFQATT, CDR2 SNEGSKA (reference sequence). Trimming shortened V by 4 bases and J by 5 bases, and 20 bases separated the two germline ends. CDR3 length: 15 amino acids. CDR3 DNA sequence: TGCAGTGCTAACCCTCCTGCGGGGGCCGGCGAGACCCAGTACTTC. Its translation is CSANPPAGAGETQYF.

V and J are TRBV12-3 or TRBV12-4 and TRBJ2-7, with no clear D. The CDR3 is made up of 14 amino acids. V was trimmed by 4 bases and J by 2 bases, leaving 12 bases between them. In DNA, the CDR3 is TGTGCCAGCAGTTCCTCGGGTGGGCCCTACGAGCAGTACTTC. It encodes CASSSSGGPYEQYF.

The chain uses TRBV20-1 and TRBJ1-6; no definite D call. The CDR3 loop spans 14 amino acids. Germline lookup yields CDR1 DFQATT and CDR2 SNEGSKA (reference sequence). V lost 0 bases and J lost 13, with 16 bases in between. The CDR3 loop is CSARDSRTEEPLHF. The CDR3 DNA reads TGCAGTGCTAGAGACAGCCGGACTGAGGAGCCCCTCCACTTT.

On this clonotype itself: A clone one base away is much larger, so this may be a read error. Since the CDR3 does not end with the conserved phenylalanine or tryptophan, this likely comes from a read error. The gene calls are TRBV18 and TRBJ2-7, with 9 bases that match TRBD1. Trimming took 2 bases from V and 5 from J; bases not matched to a gene: 7. Germline V gene sequence: CDR1 KGHSH, CDR2 LQKENI. The CDR3 runs 15 residues. Written as DNA, the CDR3 is TGTGCCAGCTCACCAGGGACAGGGTCAAGCCACGAGCAGTACTCC. This translates into CASSPGTGSSHEQYS.

This clonotype has a handful of counts. The chain uses TRBV6-4 and TRBJ2-2; D possibly corresponds to TRBD1 (5 bases). This CDR3 is 14 amino acids long. Germline assignment: CDR1 MRHNA and CDR2 SNTAGT. Trimming took off 8 bases at V and 6 bases at J, with 16 bases between the two ends. Here the CDR3 reads CASGQGSPPGELFF. In DNA, the CDR3 is TGTGCCAGCGGTCAGGGATCGCCTCCCGGGGAGCTGTTTTTT.

Only a few counts were recorded for this clonotype. The V call is TRBV20-1, the J call TRBJ1-2, with unresolved D. V was shortened by 8 bases and J by 2 bases, with 12 bases between the two germline ends. This CDR3 comprises 12 residues. Germline loops: CDR1 DFQATT, CDR2 SNEGSKA (reference sequence). The DNA of the CDR3 is TGCAGTTTTCGGACCGGCAACTATGGCTACACCTTC. This translates into CSFRTGNYGYTF.

This clonotype was seen a handful of times. V is TRBV11-2 and J is TRBJ2-5; no firm D call. The germline CDR1 and CDR2 sequences are SGHAT and FQNNGV. The CDR3 contains 12 residues. Trimming removed 7 bases at V and 3 bases at J, with 9 bases between. The CDR3: CASTQSEETQYF. The CDR3 bases are TGTGCCAGCACTCAATCTGAAGAGACCCAGTACTTC. The entire variable domain, with the rest obtained from reference TRBV11-2 and TRBJ2-5, is as follows: EAGVAQSPRYKIIEKRQSVAFWCNPISGHATLYWYQQILGQGPKLLIQFQNNGVVDDSQLPKDRFSAERLKGVDSTLKIQPAKLEDSAVYLCASTQSEETQYFGPGTRLLVL.

The V call is TRBV2, the J call TRBJ1-5; tentative D call: TRBD1 (5 bases). V lost 5 bases, J lost 2 bases, and 16 bases lay in between. The CDR3 spans 16 residues. The V gene's germline CDR1 is SNHLY and CDR2 FYNNEI. The CDR3: CASSSLGGGGNQPQHF. For the CDR3, the DNA is TGTGCCAGCAGTAGCCTCGGGGGTGGGGGCAATCAGCCCCAGCATTTT.

The gene calls are TRBV6-1 and TRBJ2-3; D might be TRBD1 (5 bases). The germline V and J ends were trimmed by 4 bases and 0 bases, with 11 bases remaining between them. CDR1 is MNHNS and CDR2 is SASEGT in the germline V gene. The CDR3 extends over 15 amino acids. This CDR3 is CASSGKQVSTDTQYF. Written as DNA, the CDR3 is TGTGCCAGCAGTGGTAAACAGGTTAGCACAGATACGCAGTATTTT.

This chain joins TRBV24-1 and TRBJ2-1, with D unresolved. This CDR3 region has 16 residues. Looked up from germline, CDR1 is KGHDR and CDR2 is SFDVKD. V was pared by 3 bases and J by 10 bases, with 21 bases between. CDR3 DNA sequence: TGTGCCACCAGTGATCCCCGTGGCGGTGGTTTCAGAGAGCAGTTCTTC. Translation: CATSDPRGGGFREQFF.

The J gene is TRBJ1-1, the V gene TRBV6-5; D not certain. Per germline, CDR1 MNHEY and CDR2 SVGAGI. V gave up 0 bases and J gave up 4 bases, with 12 bases separating them. The CDR3 consists of 15 residues. Here the CDR3 DNA reads TGTGCCAGCAGTTACTCCTGGGCCCCGAGCACTGAAGCTTTCTTT. Protein sequence: CASSYSWAPSTEAFF.

The chain's CDR3 is CATSRTGDTGELFF. The CDR3 bases are TGTGCCACCAGCAGGACAGGGGATACCGGGGAGCTGTTTTTT. The rearrangement uses TRBV15 and TRBJ2-2; 8 nucleotides line up with TRBD1. V was pared by 3 bases and J by 5 bases, with 2 bases of the junction left unmatched. This CDR3 has 14 amino acids. Germline assignment: CDR1 LNHNV and CDR2 YYDKDF (reference sequence). Together with reference TRBV15 and TRBJ2-2, the CDR3 gives the full variable domain: DAMVIQNPRYQVTQFGKPVTLSCSQTLNHNVMYWYQQKSSQAPKLLFHYYDKDFNNEADTPDNFQSRRPNTSFCFLDIRSPGLGDTAMYLCATSRTGDTGELFFGEGSRLTVL.

J is TRBJ2-7 and V is TRBV6-5, with 12 bases fitting TRBD1. Looked up from germline, CDR1 is MNHEY and CDR2 is SVGAGI. The CDR3 length is 14 residues. V shed 2 bases and J 6 bases; nucleotides not matched to a gene: 2. The CDR3 DNA follows: TGTGCCAGCAGTTACACGGGACAGGGGGCCGAGCAGTACTTC. This sequence encodes CASSYTGQGAEQYF.

This clonotype was observed a few times. V is TRBV30 and J is TRBJ2-1; possibly TRBD1 or TRBD2 for D (5 bases each). V was shortened by 2 bases and J by 7 bases, with 21 bases between the two germline ends. There are 16 residues in the CDR3. Germline assignment: CDR1 GTSNPN and CDR2 SVGIG (reference sequence). CDR3: CAWSSKGAGSGNEQFF. The CDR3 nucleotides read TGTGCCTGGAGTTCAAAAGGAGCAGGGTCGGGGAATGAGCAGTTCTTC.

The chain combines TRBV7-9 with TRBJ1-5; 10 positions agree with TRBD1. Germline V gene lookup returns CDR1 SEHNR and CDR2 FQNEAQ (reference sequence). This CDR3 is 17 amino acids long. V lost 4 bases and J lost 0; bases outside the gene matches: 6. The CDR3, as DNA: TGTGCCAGCAGCTCGACCGGGACAGGGGATAGCAATCAGCCCCAGCATTTT. Protein product: CASSSTGTGDSNQPQHF.

The CDR3 sequence: CASSYSLRSQGATEAFF. The CDR3 bases are TGTGCCAGCAGTTACTCGCTTCGTTCGCAGGGGGCCACTGAAGCTTTCTTT. The J gene is TRBJ1-1, the V gene TRBV6-2 or TRBV6-3, with 8 bases fitting TRBD1. Germline V lookup: CDR1 MNHEY, CDR2 SVGEGT. The CDR3 extends over 17 amino acids. The junction had 10 bases not matched to a gene; V was cut back by 0 bases and J by 4 bases.

The rearrangement uses TRBV20-1 and TRBJ1-5; 7 bases agree with TRBD1. Germline CDR1 and CDR2: DFQATT and SNEGSKA (reference sequence). The CDR3 extends over 14 amino acids. The V gene end was trimmed by 6 bases and the J gene end by 2 bases; junction bases not matched to a gene: 7. The CDR3: CSAVPGTGNQPQHF. In DNA form, the CDR3 reads TGCAGTGCCGTCCCCGGGACAGGCAATCAGCCCCAGCATTTT.

This clonotype was detected only a few times. The genes are TRBV28 and TRBJ1-1; D unresolved. This CDR3 has 13 residues. Germline-derived CDR1 and CDR2 are MDHEN and SYDVKM. V was cut by 2 bases and J by 4 bases, with 8 bases left in between. The CDR3 bases are TGTGCCAGCAGTTTAGGGCAGTCCACTGAAGCTTTCTTT. This translates into CASSLGQSTEAFF.

The chain has TRBV6-2 or TRBV6-3 and TRBJ1-5; 7 positions agree with TRBD1. CDR1 and CDR2 (germline): MNHEY, SVGEGT. With V trimmed by 7 bases and J by 5 bases, 5 bases remained unmatched. This CDR3 spans 13 amino acids. CDR3 loop: CASNGRGDQPQHF. CDR3 nucleotide sequence: TGTGCCAGCAATGGCAGGGGGGATCAGCCCCAGCATTTT.

This clonotype was observed a handful of times. V and J are TRBV7-8 and TRBJ1-5, with D perhaps matching TRBD1 (6 bases). Per germline, CDR1 SGHVS and CDR2 FQNEAQ. The CDR3 runs 17 residues. V gave up 5 bases and J gave up 1 base, with 18 bases separating them. This CDR3 is CASSLLRNRESNQPQHF. DNA for the CDR3: TGTGCCAGCAGCCTACTTCGGAACAGGGAGAGCAATCAGCCCCAGCATTTT.

This clonotype appeared a single time. The V and J genes are TRBV20-1 and TRBJ2-3; D gene unclear. The CDR3 extends over 12 amino acids. CDR1 and CDR2 (germline): DFQATT, SNEGSKA (reference sequence). V lost 2 bases and J 2 bases, leaving 5 bases between the germline ends. This CDR3 reads CSARRITDTQYF. In nucleotides, the CDR3 is TGCAGTGCTAGAAGAATCACAGATACGCAGTATTTT.

The chain is built from TRBV27 and TRBJ1-1, with a weak D call TRBD1 (6 bases). The CDR3 length is 15 residues. V was trimmed by 7 bases and J by 1 base, leaving 16 bases between them. Germline CDR1 is MNHEY and CDR2 is SMNVEV (reference sequence). The CDR3: CASIKTGQANTEAFF. CDR3 DNA: TGTGCCAGCATTAAAACAGGGCAGGCGAACACTGAAGCTTTCTTT.

This clonotype was seen more than once but under ten times. CDR3 in DNA: TGTGCCACCAGTGATCCGGGCCGGGGACAGGGGGCGAATGGCTACACCTTC. It translates to CATSDPGRGQGANGYTF. The V and J genes are TRBV24-1 and TRBJ1-2, with 12 nucleotides matching TRBD1. The V and J ends lost 3 bases and 6 bases, in that order; junction bases with no gene match: 10. The V gene's germline CDR1 is KGHDR and CDR2 SFDVKD. The CDR3 runs 17 residues.

This chain links TRBV20-1 with TRBJ2-1; the match to TRBD2 covers 7 bases. Germline trimming cut 4 bases from V and 13 bases from J; bases unmatched to any gene: 10. The CDR3 has 12 residues. From germline, CDR1 is DFQATT and CDR2 SNEGSKA (reference sequence). The chain's CDR3 is CSAIPGLRLQFF. The CDR3 bases are TGCAGTGCTATTCCGGGACTACGTCTCCAGTTCTTC.